These 10 T cell receptor beta chains originate from one sample sequenced in a study of cytomegalovirus exposure and HLA in healthy donors (dated by TCRdb to between 2016 and 2019). Library method: the immunoSEQ multiplex PCR assay. A mixture of 60 forward primers for TCR Vbeta segments and 13 reverse primers for TCR Jbeta segments was used in the multiplex PCR. TCRdb re-hosts the immuneACCESS table, in-frame sequences only. Its copies lack some clones; in the studies checked, an unresolved V gene accounts for under half of them, and the cause for the rest is not known. The sample yields under 200,000 clones; roughly 80% were counted once. The top ten clonotypes cover 7.5% to 9.5% of the sample. The sequenced sample consisted of PBMCs. All receptors derive from a male donor in good health and CMV-seropositive.

The chain combines TRBV5-6 with TRBJ2-3, with D possibly being TRBD2 (7 bases). Germline CDR1 and CDR2: SGHDT and YYEEEE. The CDR3 extends over 16 amino acids. The V gene lost 6 bases and the J gene lost 0 bases, with 17 bases spanning the gap. CDR3 nucleotides: TGTGCCAGCACCCGGGCCCGGGGGGCAAGCACAGATACGCAGTATTTT. Its translation: CASTRARGASTDTQYF. The full variable domain, in which reference TRBV5-6 and TRBJ2-3 provide the parts outside the CDR3, is DAGVTQSPTHLIKTRGQQVTLRCSPKSGHDTVSWYQQALGQGPQFIFQYYEEEERQRGNFPDRFSGHQFPNYSSELNVNALLLGDSALYLCASTRARGASTDTQYFGPGTRLTVL.

V usage is TRBV2 and J usage is TRBJ2-1; 12 bases fit TRBD2. Germline CDR1 reads SNHLY; CDR2 reads FYNNEI. With 6 bases clipped from V and 5 bases from J, the junction kept 5 bases outside the gene matches. This CDR3 has 15 residues. DNA for the CDR3: TGTGCCAGCAGGGAGACTAGCGGGGGAGACAATGAGCAGTTCTTC. Protein sequence: CASRETSGGDNEQFF.

This clone was seen a handful of times. V is TRBV7-8 and J is TRBJ1-5; D ambiguous. With 4 bases removed from V and 4 bases from J, the gap between germline ends came to 17 bases. Looked up from germline, CDR1 is SGHVS and CDR2 is FQNEAQ. The CDR3 has 16 residues. The CDR3 protein is CASSSWTAGGNQPQHF. CDR3 nucleotides: TGTGCCAGCAGCTCGTGGACGGCCGGAGGGAATCAGCCCCAGCATTTT.

V gene TRBV15 combines with J gene TRBJ1-1; maybe TRBD1 (5 bases). The V end lost 3 bases, the J end lost 1 base, and 12 bases lay between the germline ends. This CDR3 contains 15 residues. Germline assignment: CDR1 LNHNV and CDR2 YYDKDF (reference sequence). The CDR3 DNA follows: TGTGCCACCAGCAGGGGCGGGGGGACGAACACTGAAGCTTTCTTT. Its translation is CATSRGGGTNTEAFF.

This clone was detected once. The V call is TRBV2, the J call TRBJ1-1, with 11 bases fitting TRBD1. Germline V CDR1 and CDR2: SNHLY, FYNNEI. The CDR3 consists of 15 residues. J gave up 4 bases and V 2 bases, and 3 bases lay outside the gene matches. The CDR3 DNA reads TGTGCCAGCAGTGAACAAGGGACAGGGGGCACTGAAGCTTTCTTT. This codes for CASSEQGTGGTEAFF. Complete variable domain (other parts from reference TRBV2 and TRBJ1-1): EPEVTQTPSHQVTQMGQEVILRCVPISNHLYFYWYRQILGQKVEFLVSFYNNEISEKSEIFDDQFSVERPDGSNFTLKIRSTKLEDSAMYFCASSEQGTGGTEAFFGQGTRLTVV.

The chain is built from TRBV5-1 and TRBJ1-1; D might be TRBD1 (6 bases). This CDR3 has 13 residues. With 2 bases removed from V and 5 bases from J, the gap between germline ends came to 10 bases. Per germline, CDR1 SGHRS and CDR2 YFSETQ. CDR3 region: CASSFTGMTEAFF. As DNA, the CDR3 is TGCGCCAGCAGCTTCACAGGGATGACTGAAGCTTTCTTT. Drawing the rest from reference TRBV5-1 and TRBJ1-1, the complete variable domain is KAGVTQTPRYLIKTRGQQVTLSCSPISGHRSVSWYQQTPGQGLQFLFEYFSETQRNKGNFPGRFSGRQFSNSRSEMNVSTLELGDSALYLCASSFTGMTEAFFGQGTRLTVV.

This clone was counted between two and nine times. J is TRBJ1-2 and V is TRBV13; D might be TRBD1 (6 bases). Germline CDR1 is PRHDT and CDR2 is FYEKMQ (reference sequence). This CDR3 contains 13 residues. V lost 2 bases, J lost 3 bases, and 7 bases lay in between. CDR3 nucleotide sequence: TGTGCCAGCAGCTTAAACAGGGACTATGGCTACACCTTC. The encoded protein is CASSLNRDYGYTF. The full variable domain, completed using reference TRBV13 and TRBJ1-2, is AAGVIQSPRHLIKEKRETATLKCYPIPRHDTVYWYQQGPGQDPQFLISFYEKMQSDKGSIPDRFSAQQFSDYHSELNMSSLELGDSALYFCASSLNRDYGYTFGSGTRLTVV.

This clone was seen only once. The CDR3 loop reads CASSGPGSFSGRAGETQYF. DNA of the CDR3: TGTGCCAGCAGCGGGCCCGGCAGCTTTAGCGGGAGGGCCGGGGAGACCCAGTACTTC. V gene TRBV7-8 combines with J gene TRBJ2-5; 11 bases map to TRBD2. This CDR3 has 19 amino acids. The trim removed 5 bases at V and 5 bases at J, leaving 19 bases unmatched. CDR1 is SGHVS, CDR2 FQNEAQ, per germline. The whole variable domain, filled in from reference TRBV7-8 and TRBJ2-5, reads GAGVSQSPRYKVAKRGQDVALRCDPISGHVSLFWYQQALGQGPEFLTYFQNEAQLDKSGLPSDRFFAERPEGSVSTLKIQRTQQEDSAVYLCASSGPGSFSGRAGETQYFGPGTRLLVL.

This chain's CDR3 is CASRPPGGSSYEQYF. The CDR3 bases are TGTGCCAGCAGGCCACCAGGGGGCTCCTCCTACGAGCAGTACTTC. V and J are TRBV6-5 and TRBJ2-7; 8 positions agree with TRBD1. CDR1 MNHEY and CDR2 SVGAGI come from the germline V gene. The CDR3 loop spans 15 amino acids. The V and J ends lost 6 bases and 0 bases, in that order; junction bases with no gene match: 7.

V gene TRBV6-5 combines with J gene TRBJ2-3, with D maybe TRBD2 (5 bases). This CDR3 has 14 amino acids. Trimming removed 6 bases at V and 2 bases at J, with 12 bases between. Germline V gives CDR1 MNHEY, CDR2 SVGAGI. For the CDR3, the DNA is TGTGCCAGCAGCTCTCCGGGGTACACAGATACGCAGTATTTT. Residues: CASSSPGYTDTQYF.